This TCR beta chain is drawn from a study of beta chain features in type 1 diabetes. The single heparinised draw taken from each donor contained about 100 mL of blood on average. The study, taken as a whole, reports: Researchers report that Type 1 diabetes patients had moderately but significantly shorter TCRB CDR3s across all four CD4+ subsets. Patients with type 1 diabetes showed fewer VDJ junction insertions and more deletions.

All of the isolated RNA was reverse transcribed, so expressed TCRB transcripts were sequenced. Only in-frame clones appear in the TCRdb table, and some are missing; sequencing was by immunoSEQ multiplex PCR. The table shows 200,000 to 250,000 clones, with 11% to 15% occurring only once. CDR1 and CDR2 from the germline V gene are SGHDT and YYEEEE. CDR3 length equals 15 residues. The V and J ends lost 5 bases and 2 bases respectively, with 15 bases between them. A few counts support this clone. The antigen remains unidentified. Sequencing input: naive CD4+ T cells from blood. The chain carries TRBV5-6 and TRBJ2-3; D not certain. The sequence derives from a man under 40 with type 1 diabetes. CDR3 region: CASSSMVRNTDTQYF. The CDR3 DNA is TGTGCCAGCAGTTCCATGGTCAGGAACACAGATACGCAGTATTTT.